The next 29 T cell receptor beta chains were all read from a single sample in a study of shared clonotypes between healthy human individuals. Sequencing used immunoSEQ multiplex PCR; TCRdb keeps in-frame clones, though not all of them. The sample holds 2 million to 3 million clones, roughly 92% seen once. The sequenced sample consisted of naive CD4+ T cells sorted from blood. The sample's subset: CD45RA+ positively selected. Every receptor here comes from a man in his late teens or twenties in good health.

The chain links TRBV15 to TRBJ2-1; the D gene could be TRBD1 or TRBD2 (6 bases each). V lost 4 bases and J lost 7, with 20 bases in between. Germline-derived CDR1 and CDR2 are LNHNV and YYDKDF (reference sequence). The CDR3 spans 16 residues. CDR3 DNA: TGTGCCACCAGCAATCCCCAGTTGAGGGGGGTGAATGAGCAGTTCTTC. This codes for CATSNPQLRGVNEQFF.

The chain links TRBV2 to TRBJ2-7, with D tentatively TRBD1 (5 bases). V gave up 4 bases and J gave up 0 bases, with 13 bases separating them. Germline assignment: CDR1 SNHLY and CDR2 FYNNEI. The CDR3 is made up of 15 amino acids. CDR3 sequence reads: CASSVNRLSSYEQYF. DNA of the CDR3: TGTGCCAGCAGTGTTAACAGGCTTAGCTCCTACGAGCAGTACTTC.

The V gene is TRBV11-3, the J gene TRBJ2-1, with 12 bases identical to TRBD2. Germline loops: CDR1 SGHNT, CDR2 YENEEA. The CDR3 runs 15 residues. The junction had 6 bases not matched to a gene; V was cut back by 5 bases and J by 7 bases. The CDR3 spells CASSHGLAGRNEQFF. The CDR3 nucleotides are TGTGCCAGCAGCCACGGACTAGCGGGAAGAAATGAGCAGTTCTTC.

The genes are TRBV15 and TRBJ2-3; 9 positions agree with TRBD2. V shed 0 bases, J shed 1 base, and the junction held 8 bases outside the gene matches. The CDR3 sequence is 18 residues long. Germline CDR1 and CDR2: LNHNV and YYDKDF (reference sequence). Written as DNA, the CDR3 is TGTGCCACCAGCAGAGATGGAGCGGGAGGATTGGGCACAGATACGCAGTATTTT. It is translated as CATSRDGAGGLGTDTQYF.

On this clone itself: The sample has other DNA sequences that encode this CDR3 too. The chain couples TRBV18 to TRBJ2-2; no firm D call. V lost 6 bases and J 3 bases, leaving 5 bases between the germline ends. This CDR3 region has 12 residues. Germline V CDR1 and CDR2: KGHSH, LQKENI. As DNA, the CDR3 is TGTGCCAGCTCGCCGGACACCGGGGAGCTGTTTTTT. This codes for CASSPDTGELFF.

The rearrangement joins TRBV10-1 to TRBJ2-5; D is uncertain. The length of the CDR3 is 13 residues. Trimming stripped 3 bases from V and 6 bases from J, with 11 bases between. CDR1 WNHNN and CDR2 SYGVQD come from the germline V gene (reference sequence). CDR3 sequence reads: CASSDEPWKTQYF. The CDR3 nucleotides are TGCGCCAGCAGTGACGAGCCTTGGAAGACCCAGTACTTC.

This chain uses TRBV6-4 with TRBJ2-7; 12 bases match TRBD2. CDR1 is MRHNA, CDR2 SNTAGT, per germline. Unmatched junction bases numbered 7, after V lost 1 base and J lost 3 bases. The CDR3 spans 17 residues. CDR3 sequence: CASSDLKTSGSLYEQYF. The CDR3 nucleotides read TGTGCCAGCAGTGACTTGAAGACTAGCGGGAGTCTCTACGAGCAGTACTTC.

The chain uses TRBV10-3 and TRBJ2-5; D gene unclear. Gene TRBJ2-7 matches the end of the DNA better, so the J call may be wrong. The germline V gene encodes CDR1 ENHRY and CDR2 SYGVKD. The CDR3 is 12 amino acids. The CDR3 protein is CAISEGSGEQYF. The CDR3 bases are TGTGCCATCAGTGAAGGCTCGGGCGAGCAGTACTTC.

The rearrangement uses TRBV5-1 and TRBJ2-5; 12 positions agree with TRBD2. CDR1 and CDR2 (germline): SGHRS, YFSETQ. J lost 5 bases, V lost 1 base, and 9 bases had no gene match. CDR3 length: 17 residues. For the CDR3, the DNA is TGCGCCAGCAGCTTGTCCCCTAGCGGGGGGGCTAGGGAGACCCAGTACTTC. Amino acids: CASSLSPSGGARETQYF.

The chain links TRBV6-4 to TRBJ2-1, with TRBD2 as a possible D gene (6 bases). V was trimmed by 5 bases and J by 4 bases, leaving 12 bases between them. CDR3 length: 14 residues. From germline, CDR1 is MRHNA and CDR2 SNTAGT. The CDR3 here is CASSRSGPYNEQFF. CDR3 sequence (DNA): TGTGCCAGCAGTCGAAGCGGGCCGTACAATGAGCAGTTCTTC.

The CDR3 coding sequence is TGTGCCAGCAGCTTAGGCCGGGTAATAGCGGGAGAGTTTGCCGGGGAGCTGTTTTTT. This sequence encodes CASSLGRVIAGEFAGELFF. The V gene is TRBV7-9, the J gene TRBJ2-2; 9 bases fit TRBD2. Germline V gene lookup returns CDR1 SEHNR and CDR2 FQNEAQ (reference sequence). The V gene end was trimmed by 1 base and the J gene end by 6 bases; junction bases not matched to a gene: 15. CDR3 length: 19 residues.

This clone was counted ten times or more. One end of the junction does not line up with germline, which may come from a read error. This chain joins TRBV9 and TRBJ2-3; D call uncertain. The CDR3 covers 12 residues. Germline V gene sequence: CDR1 SGDLS, CDR2 YYNGEE. The CDR3 region has the DNA TGTGCCAGCAGCGTAGGGCAAGATGCGCAGTATTTT. Translating gives CASSVGQDAQYF.

Concerning this clone itself: Distinct nucleotide sequences in the sample also encode this CDR3. This rearrangement joins TRBV5-1 to TRBJ2-5, with D unresolved. V gave up 1 base and J gave up 3 bases, with 4 bases separating them. The germline V gene has CDR1 SGHRS and CDR2 YFSETQ. The CDR3 length is 12 residues. The CDR3 protein is CASSLLKETQYF. The CDR3 DNA reads TGCGCCAGCAGCTTGCTCAAAGAGACCCAGTACTTC.

The chain has TRBV5-1 and TRBJ2-7; maybe TRBD1 (6 bases). Trimming pared 4 bases from V and 3 bases from J, leaving 17 bases between. The CDR3 sequence is 15 residues long. From germline, CDR1 is SGHRS and CDR2 YFSETQ. The chain's CDR3 is CASSPRTEKLYEQYF. The CDR3 region has the DNA TGCGCCAGCAGCCCGCGGACAGAAAAACTCTACGAGCAGTACTTC.

This sequence joins TRBV5-5 and TRBJ2-6; 7 nucleotides match TRBD1. CDR3 length: 16 amino acids. Losses at the gene ends were 6 bases for V and 0 bases for J; bases not matched to a gene: 6. Germline V gives CDR1 SGHKS, CDR2 YYEKEE (reference sequence). The chain's CDR3 is CASKAQGLSGANVLTF. The CDR3, as DNA: TGTGCCAGCAAAGCACAGGGGCTCTCTGGGGCCAACGTCCTGACTTTC.

This clone was seen a single time. This chain connects TRBV7-3 to TRBJ1-3; tentatively, D is TRBD1 (5 bases). CDR3 length equals 13 residues. Germline V lookup: CDR1 SGHTA, CDR2 FQGTGA. The V gene lost 8 bases and the J gene lost 8 bases, with 16 bases spanning the gap. Here the CDR3 reads CASRKGPGDTIYF. The CDR3 DNA follows: TGTGCCAGCCGAAAGGGGCCGGGTGACACCATATATTTT.

The chain links TRBV7-2 to TRBJ2-1; tentative D call: TRBD2 (5 bases). Germline CDR1 is SGHTA and CDR2 is FQGNSA. The CDR3 has 15 residues. Trimming took off 1 base at V and 5 bases at J, with 12 bases between the two ends. In nucleotides, the CDR3 is TGTGCCAGCAGCTTAGTGGTACTGGGAGACAATGAGCAGTTCTTC. Its protein product is CASSLVVLGDNEQFF.

The J gene is TRBJ2-4, the V gene TRBV5-4; D is possibly TRBD2 (7 bases). Germline CDR1 reads SGHNT; CDR2 reads YYREEE (reference sequence). The CDR3 contains 17 residues. V dropped 5 bases and J dropped 8 bases, with 26 bases sitting between them. CDR3 in amino acids: CASSRGGAGGQFDIQYF. The CDR3 DNA is TGTGCCAGCAGTCGTGGGGGGGCAGGAGGTCAATTCGACATTCAGTACTTC.

This chain connects TRBV30 to TRBJ2-3, with 8 bases fitting TRBD2. Germline loops: CDR1 GTSNPN, CDR2 SVGIG (reference sequence). The CDR3 is made up of 15 amino acids. Germline trimming cut 3 bases from V and 4 bases from J; bases unmatched to any gene: 9. Here the CDR3 DNA reads TGTGCCTGGAGCTTCGCCGGGACTAGATCAGATACGCAGTATTTT. It yields the protein CAWSFAGTRSDTQYF.

The chain has TRBV7-9 and TRBJ2-3; D is unresolved. This CDR3 contains 17 residues. The germline V and J ends were trimmed by 1 base and 0 bases, with 14 bases remaining between them. Germline V gives CDR1 SEHNR, CDR2 FQNEAQ (reference sequence). The CDR3: CASSLGVATISTDTQYF. CDR3 DNA: TGTGCCAGCAGCTTAGGTGTGGCGACCATCAGCACAGATACGCAGTATTTT.

CDR3 DNA sequence: TGTGCCAGCAGTGGACACCCGAGGGACACTGAAGCTTTCTTT. As protein: CASSGHPRDTEAFF. V gene TRBV6-1 combines with J gene TRBJ1-1; D ambiguous. The length of the CDR3 is 14 residues. V dropped 4 bases and J dropped 3 bases, with 12 bases sitting between them. Germline CDR1 and CDR2: MNHNS and SASEGT.

The gene calls are TRBV27 and TRBJ2-2; TRBD2 matches 7 bases. The germline V gene encodes CDR1 MNHEY and CDR2 SMNVEV (reference sequence). The ends lost 2 bases at V and 6 bases at J; junction bases unmatched: 3. The CDR3 extends over 14 amino acids. CDR3 region: CASSLLRGAGELFF. DNA for the CDR3: TGTGCCAGCAGTTTACTTCGGGGGGCCGGGGAGCTGTTTTTT.

The chain has TRBV28 and TRBJ1-2, with no clear D. Trimming left V 6 bases short and J 3 bases short, with 5 bases between. Germline V lookup: CDR1 MDHEN, CDR2 SYDVKM. The CDR3 covers 11 residues. The CDR3 region is CASRDDYGYTF. The DNA for the CDR3 is TGTGCCAGCAGGGACGACTATGGCTACACCTTC.

Comments on this clone: Other nucleotide sequences from this sample produce the same CDR3. The chain combines TRBV28 with TRBJ1-4, with D possibly being TRBD1 (6 bases). Between the trimmed V and J ends, which lost 6 bases and 5 bases, there was a span of 10 bases. This CDR3 spans 13 amino acids. Germline V gene data show CDR1 as MDHEN and CDR2 as SYDVKM. The CDR3 bases are TGTGCCAGCAGGACAGGACCAAATGAAAAACTGTTTTTT. Translated, it gives CASRTGPNEKLFF.

The chain joins TRBV28 to TRBJ1-4; D is undetermined. This CDR3 is 14 amino acids long. Germline assignment: CDR1 MDHEN and CDR2 SYDVKM. Trimming took off 6 bases at V and 5 bases at J, with 13 bases between the two ends. CDR3 sequence reads: CASSHREYNEKLFF. CDR3 sequence (DNA): TGTGCCAGCAGCCATAGAGAGTACAATGAAAAACTGTTTTTT.

The genes are TRBV5-6 and TRBJ2-7; unclear D gene. The V gene lost 5 bases and the J gene lost 2 bases, with 11 bases spanning the gap. Per germline, CDR1 SGHDT and CDR2 YYEEEE. The CDR3 covers 13 residues. In DNA form, the CDR3 reads TGTGCCAGCAGGAAGCTAGGGACCTACGAGCAGTACTTC. It is translated as CASRKLGTYEQYF.

The J gene is TRBJ2-5, the V gene TRBV11-3; TRBD1 matches 7 bases. The CDR3 length is 14 residues. V lost 5 bases, J lost 6 bases, and 9 bases stayed unmatched. Germline assignment: CDR1 SGHNT and CDR2 YENEEA. The CDR3 spells CASSRGGGEQTQYF. The CDR3 DNA sequence: TGTGCCAGCAGCAGAGGGGGCGGCGAGCAGACCCAGTACTTC.

The sample holds a few counts of this clone. The chain links TRBV6-6 to TRBJ1-1; TRBD1 matches 7 bases. The J segment lost 5 bases and the V segment lost 6 bases, leaving 3 bases of the junction unmatched. Per the germline V gene, CDR1 is MNHNY and CDR2 is SVGAGI (reference sequence). This CDR3 has 12 residues. The CDR3 nucleotides read TGTGCCAGCAGAATACAGGGGACTGAAGCTTTCTTT. Translated, it gives CASRIQGTEAFF.

V gene TRBV5-1 combines with J gene TRBJ2-2; no reliable D call. CDR3 length: 15 amino acids. Deletions cut 2 bases from V and 6 bases from J, with 14 bases between. Germline CDR1 and CDR2: SGHRS and YFSETQ. The CDR3 is CASSFYTEAPGELFF. CDR3 nucleotides: TGCGCCAGCAGCTTTTACACGGAAGCCCCCGGGGAGCTGTTTTTT.